This TCR beta chain stems from a study of cytomegalovirus exposure and HLA in healthy donors. The study's findings and limits: A prior analysis recorded that most TCR beta V segments were productive about 87% or about 30% of the time. A missense variant in DCLRE1C was later tied to TCR beta V- and J-gene trimming. In a later analysis, DRB1 alleles had the most associated TCRs; HLA-C alleles the fewest. Cytomegalovirus association was assigned to about 150 TCR beta chains.

The CDR3 loop spans 14 amino acids. Germline lookup yields CDR1 LNHNV and CDR2 YYDKDF (reference sequence). The J segment lost 3 bases and the V segment lost 3 bases, leaving 4 bases of the junction unmatched. Primers: 60 Vbeta forward and 13 Jbeta reverse. Generated by immunoSEQ multiplex PCR, the TCRdb table keeps only in-frame clones and is missing some. This table holds over 85,000 clones, approximately 80% found once. Regarding this clone: Its antigen is not known.

This chain connects TRBV15 to TRBJ2-7, with 8 positions matching TRBD1. Sequencing was carried out using PBMCs. This clonotype originated in a man aged 25 to 45 in good health and CMV-seropositive. In DNA, the CDR3 is TGTGCCACCAGCAGTCCAGGGGGCTTCTACGAGCAGTACTTC. Translation gives CATSSPGGFYEQYF.